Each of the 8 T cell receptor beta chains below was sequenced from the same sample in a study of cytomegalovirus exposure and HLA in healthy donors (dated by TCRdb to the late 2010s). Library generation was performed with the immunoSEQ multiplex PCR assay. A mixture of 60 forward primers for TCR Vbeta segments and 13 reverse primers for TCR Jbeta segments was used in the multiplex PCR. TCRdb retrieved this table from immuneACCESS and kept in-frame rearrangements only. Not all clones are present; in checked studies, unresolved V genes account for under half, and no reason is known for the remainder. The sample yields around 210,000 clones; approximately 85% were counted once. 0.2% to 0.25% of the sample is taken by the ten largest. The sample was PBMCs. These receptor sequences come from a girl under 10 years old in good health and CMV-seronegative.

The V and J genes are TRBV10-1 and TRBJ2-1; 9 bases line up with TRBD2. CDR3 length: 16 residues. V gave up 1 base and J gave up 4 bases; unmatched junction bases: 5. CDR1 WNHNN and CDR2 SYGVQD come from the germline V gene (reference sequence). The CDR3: CASSELVSGSYNEQFF. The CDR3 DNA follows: TGCGCCAGCAGTGAGTTGGTTAGCGGGAGTTACAATGAGCAGTTCTTC.

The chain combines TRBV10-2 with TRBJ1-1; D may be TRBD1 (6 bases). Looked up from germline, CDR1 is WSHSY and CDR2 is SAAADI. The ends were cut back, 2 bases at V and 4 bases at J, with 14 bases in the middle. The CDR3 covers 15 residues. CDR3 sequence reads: CASSEGTGSGTEAFF. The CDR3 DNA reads TGCGCCAGCAGTGAGGGAACAGGGAGCGGCACTGAAGCTTTCTTT.

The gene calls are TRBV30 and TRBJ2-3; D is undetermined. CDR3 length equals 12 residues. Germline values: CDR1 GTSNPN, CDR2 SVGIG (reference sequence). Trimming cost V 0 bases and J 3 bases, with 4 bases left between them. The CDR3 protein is CAWSVATDTQYF. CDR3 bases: TGTGCCTGGAGTGTAGCAACAGATACGCAGTATTTT.

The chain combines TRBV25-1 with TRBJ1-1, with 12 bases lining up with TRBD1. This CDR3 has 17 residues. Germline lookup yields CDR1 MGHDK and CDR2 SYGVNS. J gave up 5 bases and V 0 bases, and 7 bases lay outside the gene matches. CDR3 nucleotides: TGTGCCAGCAGTGAATATGGGGGACAGGGGGCGAATACTGAAGCTTTCTTT. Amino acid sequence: CASSEYGGQGANTEAFF.

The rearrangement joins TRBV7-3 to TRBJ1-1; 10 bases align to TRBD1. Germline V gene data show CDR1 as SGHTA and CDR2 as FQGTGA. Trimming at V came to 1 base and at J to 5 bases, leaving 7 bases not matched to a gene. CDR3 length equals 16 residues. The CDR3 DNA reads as TGTGCCAGCAGCTTAAGATACCGGACAGGGGGGACTGAAGCTTTCTTT. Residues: CASSLRYRTGGTEAFF.

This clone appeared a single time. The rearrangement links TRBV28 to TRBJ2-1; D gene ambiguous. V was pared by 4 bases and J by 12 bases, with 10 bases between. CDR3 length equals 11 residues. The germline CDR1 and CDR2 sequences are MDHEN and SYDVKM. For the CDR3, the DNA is TGTGCCAGCAGTTCGGAGTATTGGCAGTTCTTC. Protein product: CASSSEYWQFF.

CDR3 loop: CASSPPPGLVGYTF. In nucleotides, the CDR3 is TGTGCCAGCTCACCACCGCCCGGGTTGGTCGGCTACACCTTC. This rearrangement joins TRBV18 to TRBJ1-2; no reliable D call. Germline V gene sequence: CDR1 KGHSH, CDR2 LQKENI. The CDR3 spans 14 residues. Trimming cost V 0 bases and J 8 bases, with 13 bases left between them.

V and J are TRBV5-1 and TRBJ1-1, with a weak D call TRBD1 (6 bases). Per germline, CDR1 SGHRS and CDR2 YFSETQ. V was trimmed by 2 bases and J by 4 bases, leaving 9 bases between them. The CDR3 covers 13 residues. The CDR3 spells CASSFRGATEAFF. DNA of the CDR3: TGCGCCAGCAGCTTCAGGGGCGCCACTGAAGCTTTCTTT.